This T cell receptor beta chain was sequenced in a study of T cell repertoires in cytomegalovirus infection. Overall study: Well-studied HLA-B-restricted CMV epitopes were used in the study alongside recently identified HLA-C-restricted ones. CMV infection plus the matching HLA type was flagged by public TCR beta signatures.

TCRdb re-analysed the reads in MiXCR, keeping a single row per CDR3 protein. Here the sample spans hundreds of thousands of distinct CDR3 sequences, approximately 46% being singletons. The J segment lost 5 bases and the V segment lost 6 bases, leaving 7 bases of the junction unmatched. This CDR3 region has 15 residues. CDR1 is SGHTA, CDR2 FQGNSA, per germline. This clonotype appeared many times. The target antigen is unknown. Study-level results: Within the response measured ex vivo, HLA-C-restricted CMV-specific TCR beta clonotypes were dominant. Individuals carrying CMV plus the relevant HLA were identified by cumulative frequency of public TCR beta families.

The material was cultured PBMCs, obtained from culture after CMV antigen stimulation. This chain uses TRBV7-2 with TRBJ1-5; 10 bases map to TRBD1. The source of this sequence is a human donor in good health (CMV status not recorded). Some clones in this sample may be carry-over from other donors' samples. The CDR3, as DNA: TGTGCCAGCAGTCGACAGGACAGGGGGTATCAGCCCCAGCATTTT. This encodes CASSRQDRGYQPQHF. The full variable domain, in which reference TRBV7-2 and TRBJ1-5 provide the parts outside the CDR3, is GAGVSQSPSNKVTEKGKDVELRCDPISGHTALYWYRQSLGQGLEFLIYFQGNSAPDKSGLPSDRFSAERTGGSVSTLTIQRTQQEDSAVYLCASSRQDRGYQPQHFGDGTRLSIL.